This T cell receptor beta chain was documented in a study of spatial heterogeneity in lung cancer. Study details: In the raw reads, each unique TCR and UMI combination was present more than ten times on average.

Worth noting for this clonotype: What it recognizes is unknown.

Overall study findings and caveats: Ubiquitous expanded tumor TCRs appeared in blood more at resection than follow-up.

V was trimmed by 5 bases and J by 4 bases, leaving 6 bases between them. The CDR3 has 12 amino acids. Germline CDR1 is SGHDN and CDR2 is FVKESK. Specified time point: sample taken at primary tumor resection. Whole RNA, isolated from tumor, nontumor lung or frozen PBMC, was sequenced without prior sorting. A total of approximately 69 untreated early-stage non-small cell lung cancer patients served as donors. Each CDR3 protein gets one entry after TCRdb re-called the 5' RACE reads with MiXCR. The sample includes around 12,000 distinct CDR3 sequences, around 15% of them seen just once. The clonotype originates from a male donor with early-stage non-small cell lung cancer. The V gene is TRBV14, the J gene TRBJ1-5, with D unclear. The material sequenced was PBMCs, taken at surgery. The CDR3 nucleotides are TGTGCCAGCAGCTTGGGAAATCAGCCCCAGCATTTT. It specifies CASSLGNQPQHF. The variable domain in full, completed from reference TRBV14 and TRBJ1-5, reads EAGVTQFPSHSVIEKGQTVTLRCDPISGHDNLYWYRRVMGKEIKFLLHFVKESKQDESGMPNNRFLAERTGGTYSTLKVQPAELEDSGVYFCASSLGNQPQHFGDGTRLSIL.